This section outlines one T cell receptor (beta chain) sequence together with its context. Its cognate antigen is unknown. Positively selected for CCR7, the CD45RO-negative cells used as naive CD8 cells excluded terminally differentiated effector memory CD45RA+ cells. Between the trimmed V and J ends, which lost 6 bases and 3 bases, there was a span of 20 bases. This CDR3 region has 16 residues. The germline V gene has CDR1 SGHAT and CDR2 FQNNGV. The data belong to a study of shared clonotypes between healthy human individuals. Overall study results and limits: Compared with clonotypes that all four donors shared, non-shared clonotypes had lower generation probabilities. Larger richness was generally estimated for naive than memory subsets. Clonotype sharing across a few donors was observed for 4% to 6.5% of naive CD4 clonotypes.

Using immunoSEQ multiplex PCR, the repertoire was profiled, and TCRdb retains in-frame clones only, with some absent. The sample yields around 2,000,000 clones, about 95% seen once. This sequence joins TRBV11-2 and TRBJ1-1, with D tentatively TRBD1 (6 bases). This TCR derives from a man aged 18 to 30 in good health. Sequenced input: naive CD8+ T cells sorted from blood. CDR3 nucleotide sequence: TGTGCCAGCAGTGCTCGCCCTCAGGGGCTGGACACTGAAGCTTTCTTT. It translates to CASSARPQGLDTEAFF.